The next 15 T cell receptor beta chains were all read from a single sample in a study of Graves' ophthalmopathy and Graves' hyperthyroidism. Amplification from RNA transcripts yielded the TCR beta CDR3 regions. The workflow started with a first-round RT-PCR run with HTBI primers and then moved on to a second-round multiplex PCR. TCRdb fed the multiplex PCR reads into MiXCR, producing one record per CDR3 protein. The sample records 740,000 or so distinct CDR3 sequences, 40% being singletons. Specimen: peripheral blood. The receptor set was obtained from an adult man with Graves' ophthalmopathy.

The chain joins TRBV20-1 to TRBJ2-5; TRBD1 or TRBD2 may be the D gene (5 bases each). The germline CDR1 and CDR2 sequences are DFQATT and SNEGSKA (reference sequence). CDR3 length: 11 amino acids. Trimming removed 8 bases at V and 11 bases at J, with 18 bases between. The CDR3 nucleotides are TGCAGTTCCGGAACGGGGCTGGGGCAGTACTTC. This translates into CSSGTGLGQYF.

About this clonotype: Its ends do not fully match the called genes, so a read error is possible. This rearrangement joins TRBV24-1 to TRBJ1-5; 11 bases are shared with TRBD1. Germline V gene lookup returns CDR1 KGHDR and CDR2 SFDVKD. The CDR3 extends over 13 amino acids. CDR3 in amino acids: CATSDPGTGGFSF. The DNA of the CDR3 is TGTGCCACCAGTGACCCAGGGACAGGGGGGTTCTCTTTT.

The rearrangement uses TRBV2 and TRBJ1-1; no reliable D call. The CDR3 length is 13 residues. CDR1 is SNHLY and CDR2 is FYNNEI in the germline V gene. The V gene lost 6 bases and the J gene lost 1 base, with 9 bases spanning the gap. For the CDR3, the DNA is TGTGCCAGCAGACGCCTGGGGAACACTGAAGCTTTCTTT. It codes for CASRRLGNTEAFF.

The V and J genes are TRBV2 and TRBJ1-2; D ambiguous. V lost 8 bases to trimming and J lost 5 bases, with 21 bases between them. Germline-derived CDR1 and CDR2 are SNHLY and FYNNEI. The length of the CDR3 is 15 residues. In DNA form, the CDR3 reads TGTGCCAGCTCACCACCATCCAGCAACGGGTATGGCTACACCTTC. It is translated as CASSPPSSNGYGYTF.

Regarding this clonotype: At one of its ends the junction is not consistent with the germline gene, which may arise from a read error. The rearrangement uses TRBV9 and TRBJ1-3; D possibly corresponds to TRBD1 (5 bases). Germline CDR1 is SGDLS and CDR2 is YYNGEE. The CDR3 length is 14 residues. CDR3 in DNA: TGTGCCAGCAGCCCGGGGGTCTCTGGAGACACCATATATTTT. It is translated as CASSPGVSGDTIYF.

Many counts were recorded for this clonotype. This sequence joins TRBV7-2 and TRBJ2-7, with 12 bases lining up with TRBD2. Looked up from germline, CDR1 is SGHTA and CDR2 is FQGNSA. CDR3 length: 17 residues. Trimming at V came to 1 base and at J to 4 bases, leaving 8 bases not matched to a gene. The CDR3 sequence: CASSLGFPSGRAYEQYF. The CDR3 nucleotides read TGTGCCAGCAGCTTAGGGTTCCCTAGCGGGAGGGCTTACGAGCAGTACTTC.

This chain links TRBV24-1 with TRBJ2-2; the D is unclear. This CDR3 spans 14 amino acids. V was shortened by 8 bases and J by 4 bases, with 13 bases between the two germline ends. The germline V gene encodes CDR1 KGHDR and CDR2 SFDVKD. The DNA of the CDR3 is TGTGCCACCAATTGGCAGACCCTCACCGGGGAGCTGTTTTTT. The encoded protein is CATNWQTLTGELFF.

The V call is TRBV29-1, the J call TRBJ2-3; 7 bases line up with TRBD1. The CDR3 extends over 13 amino acids. V lost 8 bases to trimming and J lost 1 base; unmatched junction nucleotides: 6. The germline V gene encodes CDR1 SQVTM and CDR2 ANQGSEA. CDR3 loop: CSSTGEGTDTQYF. DNA for the CDR3: TGCAGCTCCACAGGGGAAGGCACAGATACGCAGTATTTT.

About this clonotype: Since a much larger clone is just one base distant, this may be a read error. The V gene is TRBV7-9, the J gene TRBJ2-7, with D perhaps being TRBD1 or TRBD2 (5 bases each). Germline loops: CDR1 SEHNR, CDR2 FQNEAQ (reference sequence). This CDR3 has 14 residues. CDR3 bases: TGTGCCGGCAGCCCCGCAGGGAGTCAGTACGAGCAGTACTTC. Protein product: CAGSPAGSQYEQYF.

The V call is TRBV10-3, the J call TRBJ1-1, with unresolved D. From germline, CDR1 is ENHRY and CDR2 SYGVKD. The CDR3 extends over 13 amino acids. V lost 3 bases and J 5 bases, leaving 10 bases between the germline ends. CDR3 amino acids: CAISDEGDTEAFF. As DNA, the CDR3 is TGTGCCATCAGTGATGAGGGCGATACTGAAGCTTTCTTT.

The rearrangement uses TRBV4-1 and TRBJ1-2, with 9 bases matching TRBD1. This CDR3 comprises 17 residues. Per the germline V gene, CDR1 is MGHRA and CDR2 is YSYEKL. After removal of 5 bases from V and 4 bases from J, the junction contained 14 bases not matched to a gene. The CDR3 region is CASSAPDRGPEAYGYTF. The CDR3 nucleotides are TGCGCCAGCAGCGCCCCGGACAGGGGCCCGGAGGCCTATGGCTACACCTTC.

This clonotype was recorded many times. The chain is built from TRBV29-1 and TRBJ1-2; 11 bases map to TRBD1. V was pared by 6 bases and J by 4 bases, with 13 bases of the junction left unmatched. The germline gives CDR1 SQVTM, CDR2 ANQGSEA. The CDR3 is 16 residues long. The CDR3 region has the DNA TGCAGCGTGTTCTATCCGGGACAGGGGGTTTCCTATGGCTACACCTTC. Protein: CSVFYPGQGVSYGYTF.

V usage is TRBV7-9 and J usage is TRBJ1-2; 10 positions agree with TRBD1. Germline trimming cut 4 bases from V and 8 bases from J; bases unmatched to any gene: 7. CDR3 length: 14 residues. Germline V gene lookup returns CDR1 SEHNR and CDR2 FQNEAQ (reference sequence). The CDR3 spells CASSSAGTGEGYTF. CDR3 DNA: TGTGCCAGCAGCTCAGCCGGGACAGGGGAAGGCTACACCTTC. The full variable domain, with the rest looked up from reference TRBV7-9 and TRBJ1-2, is DTGVSQNPRHKITKRGQNVTFRCDPISEHNRLYWYRQTLGQGPEFLTYFQNEAQLEKSRLLSDRFSAERPKGSFSTLEIQRTEQGDSAMYLCASSSAGTGEGYTFGSGTRLTVV.

This sequence joins TRBV7-9 and TRBJ1-2, with D possibly matching TRBD1 (5 bases). The CDR3 consists of 13 residues. The V and J ends lost 6 bases and 6 bases respectively, with 14 bases between them. Germline CDR1 reads SEHNR; CDR2 reads FQNEAQ (reference sequence). The CDR3 sequence is CASRFRGIHGYTF. In DNA, the CDR3 is TGTGCCAGCAGATTTCGGGGGATCCATGGCTACACCTTC.

CDR3 loop: CASRLLGGQPQHF. CDR3 nucleotides: TGTGCCAGCAGACTGCTAGGGGGCCAGCCCCAGCATTTT. V is TRBV19 and J is TRBJ1-5; the match to TRBD1 covers 7 bases. The CDR3 length is 13 residues. The V gene end was trimmed by 9 bases and the J gene end by 7 bases; junction bases not matched to a gene: 9. The V gene's germline CDR1 is LNHDA and CDR2 SQIVND (reference sequence). Supplemented by reference TRBV19 and TRBJ1-5, the full variable domain reads DGGITQSPKYLFRKEGQNVTLSCEQNLNHDAMYWYRQDPGQGLRLIYYSQIVNDFQKGDIAEGYSVSREKKESFPLTVTSAQKNPTAFYLCASRLLGGQPQHFGDGTRLSIL.